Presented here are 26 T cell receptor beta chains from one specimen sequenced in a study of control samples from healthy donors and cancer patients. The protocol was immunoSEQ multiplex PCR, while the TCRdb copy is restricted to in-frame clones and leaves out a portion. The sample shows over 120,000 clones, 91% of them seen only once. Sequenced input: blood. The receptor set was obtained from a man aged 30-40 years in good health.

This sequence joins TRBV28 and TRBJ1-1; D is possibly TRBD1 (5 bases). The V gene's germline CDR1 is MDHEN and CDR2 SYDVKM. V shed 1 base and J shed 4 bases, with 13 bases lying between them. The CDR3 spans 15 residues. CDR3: CASSLSVWGGTEAFF. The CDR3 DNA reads TGTGCCAGCAGTTTATCAGTATGGGGGGGCACTGAAGCTTTCTTT.

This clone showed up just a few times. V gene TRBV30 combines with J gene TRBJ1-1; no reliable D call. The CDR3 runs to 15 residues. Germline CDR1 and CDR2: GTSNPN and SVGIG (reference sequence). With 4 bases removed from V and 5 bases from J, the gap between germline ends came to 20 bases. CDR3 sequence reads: CAWTALGRVVTEAFF. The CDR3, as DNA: TGTGCCTGGACGGCCCTAGGACGGGTCGTGACTGAAGCTTTCTTT.

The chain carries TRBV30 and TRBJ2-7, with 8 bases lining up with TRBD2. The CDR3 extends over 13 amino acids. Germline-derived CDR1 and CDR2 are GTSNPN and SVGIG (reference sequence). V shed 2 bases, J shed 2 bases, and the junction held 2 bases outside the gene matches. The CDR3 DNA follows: TGTGCCTGGAGTTGGCGGGGGGCCTACGAGCAGTACTTC. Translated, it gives CAWSWRGAYEQYF.

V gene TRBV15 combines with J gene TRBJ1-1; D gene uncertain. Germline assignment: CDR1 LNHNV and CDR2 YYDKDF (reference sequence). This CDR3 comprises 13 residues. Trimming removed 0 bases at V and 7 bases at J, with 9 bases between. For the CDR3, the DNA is TGTGCCACCAGCAGAGATTTTGGCCGTGAAGCTTTCTTT. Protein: CATSRDFGREAFF.

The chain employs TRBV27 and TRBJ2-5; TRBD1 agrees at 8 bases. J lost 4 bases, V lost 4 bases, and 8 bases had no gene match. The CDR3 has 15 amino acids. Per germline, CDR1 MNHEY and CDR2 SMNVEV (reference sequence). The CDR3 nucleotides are TGTGCCAGCAGTTCCCTGGCAGGGGGCGGAGAGACCCAGTACTTC. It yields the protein CASSSLAGGGETQYF.

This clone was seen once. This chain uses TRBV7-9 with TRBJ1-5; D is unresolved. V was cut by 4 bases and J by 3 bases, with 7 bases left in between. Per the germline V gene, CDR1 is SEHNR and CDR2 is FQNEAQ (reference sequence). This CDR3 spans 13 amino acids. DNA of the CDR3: TGTGCCAGCAGCTACAACTACAATCAGCCCCAGCATTTT. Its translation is CASSYNYNQPQHF. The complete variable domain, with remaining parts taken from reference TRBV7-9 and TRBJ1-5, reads DTGVSQNPRHKITKRGQNVTFRCDPISEHNRLYWYRQTLGQGPEFLTYFQNEAQLEKSRLLSDRFSAERPKGSFSTLEIQRTEQGDSAMYLCASSYNYNQPQHFGDGTRLSIL.

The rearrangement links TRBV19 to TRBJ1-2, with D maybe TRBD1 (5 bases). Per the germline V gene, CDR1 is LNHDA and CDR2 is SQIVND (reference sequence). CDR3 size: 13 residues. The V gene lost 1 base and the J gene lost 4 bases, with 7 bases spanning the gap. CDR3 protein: CASSIATGYGYTF. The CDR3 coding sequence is TGTGCCAGTAGTATAGCAACAGGCTATGGCTACACCTTC.

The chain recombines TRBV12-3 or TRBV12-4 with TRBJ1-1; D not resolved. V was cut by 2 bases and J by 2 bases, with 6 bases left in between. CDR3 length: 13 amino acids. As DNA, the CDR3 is TGTGCCAGCAGTTTAAAGTTCAACACTGAAGCTTTCTTT. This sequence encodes CASSLKFNTEAFF.

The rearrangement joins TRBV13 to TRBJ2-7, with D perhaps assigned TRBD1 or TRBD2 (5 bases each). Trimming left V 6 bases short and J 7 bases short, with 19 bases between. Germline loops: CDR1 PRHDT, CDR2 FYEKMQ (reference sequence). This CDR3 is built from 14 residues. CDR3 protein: CASSNRGSGKEQYF. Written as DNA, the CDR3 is TGTGCCAGCAGTAACCGGGGCTCGGGGAAAGAGCAGTACTTC.

CDR3 in amino acids: CASSLYNEQFF. CDR3 nucleotide sequence: TGTGCCAGCAGTCTTTACAATGAGCAGTTCTTC. The chain uses TRBV2 and TRBJ2-1, with unresolved D. Germline values: CDR1 SNHLY, CDR2 FYNNEI. V dropped 5 bases and J dropped 4 bases, with 3 bases sitting between them. This CDR3 region has 11 residues.

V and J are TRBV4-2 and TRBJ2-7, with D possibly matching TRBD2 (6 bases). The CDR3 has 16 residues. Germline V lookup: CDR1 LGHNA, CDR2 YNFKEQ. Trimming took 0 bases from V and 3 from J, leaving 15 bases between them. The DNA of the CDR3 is TGTGCCAGCAGCCAAGATCTCGCTAGCGCGGGCTACGAGCAGTACTTC. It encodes CASSQDLASAGYEQYF.

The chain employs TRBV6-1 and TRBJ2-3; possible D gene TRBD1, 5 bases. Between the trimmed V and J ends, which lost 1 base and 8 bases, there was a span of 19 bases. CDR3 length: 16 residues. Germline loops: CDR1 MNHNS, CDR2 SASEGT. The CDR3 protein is CASSEGPTRVLGTQYF. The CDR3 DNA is TGTGCCAGCAGTGAAGGGCCGACCAGGGTCCTTGGTACGCAGTATTTT.

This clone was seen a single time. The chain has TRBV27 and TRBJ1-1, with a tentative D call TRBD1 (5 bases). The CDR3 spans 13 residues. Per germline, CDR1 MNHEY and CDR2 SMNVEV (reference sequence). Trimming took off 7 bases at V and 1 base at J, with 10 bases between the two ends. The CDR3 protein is CASTGHKNTEAFF. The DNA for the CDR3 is TGTGCCAGCACGGGGCATAAGAACACTGAAGCTTTCTTT.

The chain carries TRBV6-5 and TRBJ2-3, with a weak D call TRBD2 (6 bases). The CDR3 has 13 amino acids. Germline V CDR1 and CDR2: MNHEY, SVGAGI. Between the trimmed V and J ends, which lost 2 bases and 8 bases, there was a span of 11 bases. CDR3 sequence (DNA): TGTGCCAGCAGTTACCCGCGGGGTGGTACGCAGTATTTT. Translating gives CASSYPRGGTQYF.

The CDR3 loop is CASSLAQGPEAFF. The CDR3 bases are TGTGCCAGCAGCTTAGCACAGGGACCTGAAGCTTTCTTT. The chain carries TRBV7-9 and TRBJ1-1; D may be TRBD1 (6 bases). The germline gives CDR1 SEHNR, CDR2 FQNEAQ (reference sequence). V was trimmed by 0 bases and J by 6 bases, leaving 8 bases between them. The CDR3 has 13 residues.

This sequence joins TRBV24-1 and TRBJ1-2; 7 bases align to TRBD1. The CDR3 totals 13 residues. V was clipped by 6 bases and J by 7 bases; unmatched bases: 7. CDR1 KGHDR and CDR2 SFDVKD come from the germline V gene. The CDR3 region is CATSFAGTVGYTF. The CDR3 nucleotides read TGTGCCACCAGTTTTGCCGGGACAGTTGGCTACACCTTC.

CDR3 nucleotides: TGTGCCAGCAGCCAAGATTGGGGCGCAGGGGGGAGCTCTGGGGCCAACGTCCTGACTTTC. Its translation: CASSQDWGAGGSSGANVLTF. The chain links TRBV4-2 to TRBJ2-6; D possibly corresponds to TRBD1 (7 bases). V dropped 0 bases and J dropped 0 bases, with 18 bases sitting between them. This CDR3 is 20 amino acids long. Germline CDR1 reads LGHNA; CDR2 reads YNFKEQ.

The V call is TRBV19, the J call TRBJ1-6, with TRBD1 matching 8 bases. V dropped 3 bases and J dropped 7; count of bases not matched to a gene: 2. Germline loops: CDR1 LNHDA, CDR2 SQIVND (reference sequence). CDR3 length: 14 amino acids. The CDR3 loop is CASSIRGRNSPLHF. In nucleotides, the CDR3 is TGTGCCAGTAGTATCAGGGGGCGGAATTCACCCCTCCACTTT.

CDR3 in DNA: TGTGCCAGCACCCGGGGGTCAGCGAACACTGAAGCTTTCTTT. This encodes CASTRGSANTEAFF. V gene TRBV11-2 combines with J gene TRBJ1-1, with a weak D call TRBD1 (5 bases). CDR1 is SGHAT and CDR2 is FQNNGV in the germline V gene. The CDR3 spans 14 residues. V was pared by 7 bases and J by 1 base, with 13 bases between.

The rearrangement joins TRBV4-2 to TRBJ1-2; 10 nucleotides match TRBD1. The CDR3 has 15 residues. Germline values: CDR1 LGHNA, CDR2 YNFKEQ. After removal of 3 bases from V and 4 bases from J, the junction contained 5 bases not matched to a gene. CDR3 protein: CASSQSTGGSYGYTF. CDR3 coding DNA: TGTGCCAGCAGCCAGTCGACAGGGGGCAGCTATGGCTACACCTTC.

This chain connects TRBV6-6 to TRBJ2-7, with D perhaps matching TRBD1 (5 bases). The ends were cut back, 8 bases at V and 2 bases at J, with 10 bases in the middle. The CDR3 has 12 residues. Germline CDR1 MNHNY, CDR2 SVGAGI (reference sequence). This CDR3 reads CASLGQTYEQYF. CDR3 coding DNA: TGTGCCAGCCTGGGGCAGACCTACGAGCAGTACTTC.

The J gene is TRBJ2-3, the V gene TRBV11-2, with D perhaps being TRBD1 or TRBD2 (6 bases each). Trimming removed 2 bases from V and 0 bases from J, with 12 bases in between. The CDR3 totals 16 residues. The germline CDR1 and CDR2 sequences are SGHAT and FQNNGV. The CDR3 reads CASSLNRGTSTDTQYF. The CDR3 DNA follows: TGTGCCAGCAGCTTAAATCGGGGGACAAGCACAGATACGCAGTATTTT.

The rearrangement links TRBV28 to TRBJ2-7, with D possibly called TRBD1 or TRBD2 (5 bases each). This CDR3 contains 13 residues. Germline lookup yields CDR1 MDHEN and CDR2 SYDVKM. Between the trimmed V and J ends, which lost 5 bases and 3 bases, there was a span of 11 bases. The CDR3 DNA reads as TGTGCCAGCAGTCCCGGGACGAACTACGAGCAGTACTTC. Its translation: CASSPGTNYEQYF.

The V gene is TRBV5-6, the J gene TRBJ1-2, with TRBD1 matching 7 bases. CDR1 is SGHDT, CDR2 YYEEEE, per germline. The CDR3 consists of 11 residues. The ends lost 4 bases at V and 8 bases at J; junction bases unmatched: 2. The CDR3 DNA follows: TGTGCCAGCAGCGCGACAGGGGGCTACACCTTC. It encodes CASSATGGYTF.

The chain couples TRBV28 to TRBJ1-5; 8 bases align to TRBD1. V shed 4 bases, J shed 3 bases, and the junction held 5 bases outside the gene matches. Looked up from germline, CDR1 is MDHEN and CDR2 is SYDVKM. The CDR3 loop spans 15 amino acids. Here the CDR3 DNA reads TGTGCCAGCAGTTCAGCGGACAGGGACAATCAGCCCCAGCATTTT. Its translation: CASSSADRDNQPQHF.

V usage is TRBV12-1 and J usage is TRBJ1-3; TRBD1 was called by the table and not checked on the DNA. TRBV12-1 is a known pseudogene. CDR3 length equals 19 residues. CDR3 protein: CASSEKTGTVLFSGNTIYF. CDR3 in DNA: TGTGCCAGCAGCGAAAAAACCGGGACAGTCCTTTTCTCTGGAAACACCATATATTTT.